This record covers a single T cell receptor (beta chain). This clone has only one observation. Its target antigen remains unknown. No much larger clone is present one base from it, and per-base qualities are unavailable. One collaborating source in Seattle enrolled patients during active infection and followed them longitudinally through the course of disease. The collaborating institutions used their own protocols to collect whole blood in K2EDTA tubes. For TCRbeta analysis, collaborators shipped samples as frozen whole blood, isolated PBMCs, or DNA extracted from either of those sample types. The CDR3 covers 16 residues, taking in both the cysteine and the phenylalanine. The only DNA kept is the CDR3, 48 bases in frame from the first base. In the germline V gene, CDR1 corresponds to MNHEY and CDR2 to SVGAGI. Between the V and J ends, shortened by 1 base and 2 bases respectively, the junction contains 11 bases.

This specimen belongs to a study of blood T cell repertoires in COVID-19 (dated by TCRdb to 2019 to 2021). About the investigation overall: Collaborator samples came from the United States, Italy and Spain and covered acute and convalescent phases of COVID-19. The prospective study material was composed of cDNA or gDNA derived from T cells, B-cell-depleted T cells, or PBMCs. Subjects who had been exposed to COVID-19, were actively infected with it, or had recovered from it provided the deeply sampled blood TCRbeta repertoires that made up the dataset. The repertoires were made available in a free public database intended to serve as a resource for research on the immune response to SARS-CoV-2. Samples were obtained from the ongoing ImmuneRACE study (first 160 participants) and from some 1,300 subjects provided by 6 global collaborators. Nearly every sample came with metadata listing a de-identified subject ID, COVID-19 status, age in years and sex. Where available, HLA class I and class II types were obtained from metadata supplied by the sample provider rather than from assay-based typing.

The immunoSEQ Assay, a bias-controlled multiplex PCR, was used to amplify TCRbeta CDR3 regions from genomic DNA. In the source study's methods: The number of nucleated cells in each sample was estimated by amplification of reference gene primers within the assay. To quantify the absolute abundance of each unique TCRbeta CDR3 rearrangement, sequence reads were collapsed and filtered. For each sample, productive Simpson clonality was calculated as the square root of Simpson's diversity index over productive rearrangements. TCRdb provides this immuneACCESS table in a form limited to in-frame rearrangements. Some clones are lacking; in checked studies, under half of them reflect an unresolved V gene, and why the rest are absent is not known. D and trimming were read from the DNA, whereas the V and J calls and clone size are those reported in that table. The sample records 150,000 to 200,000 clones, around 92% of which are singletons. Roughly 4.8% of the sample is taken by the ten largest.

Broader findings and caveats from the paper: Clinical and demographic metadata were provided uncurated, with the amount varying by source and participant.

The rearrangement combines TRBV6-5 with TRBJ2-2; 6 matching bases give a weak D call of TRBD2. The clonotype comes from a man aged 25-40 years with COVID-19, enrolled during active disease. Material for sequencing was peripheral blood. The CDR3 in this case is CASSYLPGTNTGELFF. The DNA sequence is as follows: TGTGCCAGCAGTTACTTACCCGGGACTAACACCGGGGAGCTGTTTTTT.